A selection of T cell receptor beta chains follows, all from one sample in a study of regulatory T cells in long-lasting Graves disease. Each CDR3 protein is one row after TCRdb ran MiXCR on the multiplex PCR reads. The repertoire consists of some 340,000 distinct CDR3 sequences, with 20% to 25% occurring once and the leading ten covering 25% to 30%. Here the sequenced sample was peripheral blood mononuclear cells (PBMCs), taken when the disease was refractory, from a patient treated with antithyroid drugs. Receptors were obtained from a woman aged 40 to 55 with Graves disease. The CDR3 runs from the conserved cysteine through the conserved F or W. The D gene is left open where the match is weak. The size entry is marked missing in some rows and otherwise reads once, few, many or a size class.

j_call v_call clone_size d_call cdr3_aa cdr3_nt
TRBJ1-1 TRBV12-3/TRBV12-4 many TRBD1 CASSPDRGLMNTEAFF TGTGCCAGCAGTCCTGACAGGGGGCTTATGAACACTGAAGCTTTCTTT
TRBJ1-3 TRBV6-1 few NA CASSPRRRGVHTIYF TGTGCCAGCAGCCCCCGGCGTCGTGGGGTCCACACCATATATTTT
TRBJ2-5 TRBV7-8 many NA CASSYETQYF TGTGCCAGCAGCTACGAGACCCAGTACTTC
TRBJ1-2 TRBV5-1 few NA CASSLDPGNNYGYTF TGCGCCAGCAGCTTGGATCCTGGCAACAACTATGGCTACACCTTC
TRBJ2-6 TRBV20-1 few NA CSAPRESGANVLTF TGCAGTGCTCCTCGGGAGTCCGGGGCCAACGTCCTGACTTTC
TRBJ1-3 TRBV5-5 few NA CASRKVGSGNTIYF TGTGCCAGCAGGAAAGTAGGTTCTGGAAACACCATATATTTT
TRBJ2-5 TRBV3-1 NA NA CASSQDTGSRTQYF TGTGCCAGCAGCCAAGACACAGGGTCGCGGACCCAGTACTTC
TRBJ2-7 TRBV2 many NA CASCSGPSSYEQYF TGTGCCAGCTGTTCAGGGCCTAGCTCCTACGAGCAGTACTTC
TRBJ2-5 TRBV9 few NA CASSVSEVQETQYF TGTGCCAGCAGCGTCTCGGAGGTCCAAGAGACCCAGTACTTC
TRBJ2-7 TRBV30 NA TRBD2 CAWGGEYEQYF TGTGCCTGGGGGGGGGAGTACGAGCAGTACTTC